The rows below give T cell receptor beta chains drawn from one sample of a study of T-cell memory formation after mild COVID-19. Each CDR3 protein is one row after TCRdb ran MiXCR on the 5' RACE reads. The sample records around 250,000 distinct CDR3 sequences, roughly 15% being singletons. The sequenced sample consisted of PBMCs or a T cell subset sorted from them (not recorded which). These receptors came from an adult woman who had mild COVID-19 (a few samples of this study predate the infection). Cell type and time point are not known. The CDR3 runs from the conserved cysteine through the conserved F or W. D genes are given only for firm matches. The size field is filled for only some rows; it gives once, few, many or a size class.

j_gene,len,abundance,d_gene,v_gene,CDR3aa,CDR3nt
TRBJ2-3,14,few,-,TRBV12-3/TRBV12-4,CASSSSSFSDTQYF,TGTGCCAGCAGTTCCTCATCCTTTTCCGATACGCAGTATTTT
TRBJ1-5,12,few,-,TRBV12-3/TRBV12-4,CASCRDNQPQHF,TGTGCCAGCTGCAGGGATAATCAGCCCCAGCATTTT
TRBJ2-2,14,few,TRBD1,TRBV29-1,CSVRAHQGAGELFF,TGCAGCGTTAGGGCCCACCAGGGGGCGGGGGAGCTGTTTTTT
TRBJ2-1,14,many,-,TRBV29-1,CSVEHPGGNNEQFF,TGCAGCGTTGAACACCCAGGAGGGAACAATGAGCAGTTCTTC
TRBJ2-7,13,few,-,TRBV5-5,CASSFAINYEQYF,TGTGCCAGCAGCTTCGCTATAAACTACGAGCAGTACTTC
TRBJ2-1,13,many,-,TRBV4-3,CASSLRGLNEQFF,TGCGCCAGCAGCCTCCGGGGCCTGAATGAGCAGTTCTTC
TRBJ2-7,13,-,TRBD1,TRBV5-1,CATSTGDAYEQYF,TGCGCCACTTCGACAGGGGACGCCTACGAGCAGTACTTC
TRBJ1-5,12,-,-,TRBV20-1,CSAILRSQPQHF,TGCAGTGCTATCTTAAGAAGTCAGCCCCAGCATTTT
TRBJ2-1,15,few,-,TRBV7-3,CASSSGGASYNEQFF,TGTGCCAGCAGCTCCGGTGGCGCCTCCTACAATGAGCAGTTCTTC
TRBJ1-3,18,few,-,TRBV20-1,CSARDRRRLRPAGNTIYF,TGCAGTGCTAGAGATCGACGGAGGCTCCGGCCGGCTGGAAACACCATATATTTT
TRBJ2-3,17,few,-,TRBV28,CASSFPLTSSGGDTQYF,TGTGCCAGCAGTTTCCCTCTTACTAGCTCTGGGGGCGATACGCAGTATTTT
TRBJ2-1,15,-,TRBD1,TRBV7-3,CASSPGQGYHNEQFF,TGTGCCAGCAGCCCGGGACAGGGGTACCACAATGAGCAGTTCTTC
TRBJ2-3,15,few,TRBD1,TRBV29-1,CSVEGGQGSTDTQYF,TGCAGCGTTGAAGGGGGACAGGGAAGCACAGATACGCAGTATTTT